A selection of T cell receptor beta chains follows, all from one sample in a study of shared clonotypes between healthy human individuals. Sequenced by immunoSEQ multiplex PCR; TCRdb stores in-frame clones only, minus some. This table holds over 2,000,000 clones, about 93% found once. Source material: naive CD8+ T cells from PBMCs. These receptors were obtained from a man aged 18 to 29 in good health. Some clones in this sample may be carry-over from other donors' samples. Each CDR3 is given with its conserved first and last residue. D genes are given only for firm matches. Clone sizes are given selectively: once, few, many, or a class where the clone is expanded.

v_gene: TRBV27
j_gene: TRBJ2-7
abundance: NA
d_gene: NA
CDR3nt: TGTGCCAGCAGCCGCAGCTCCTACGAGCAGTACTTC
CDR3aa: CASSRSSYEQYF

v_gene: TRBV5-1
j_gene: TRBJ2-7
abundance: NA
d_gene: NA
CDR3nt: TGCGCCAGCAGCTTGGGGCTAGCATCGTCCTACGAGCAGTACTTC
CDR3aa: CASSLGLASSYEQYF

v_gene: TRBV11-2
j_gene: TRBJ2-7
abundance: NA
d_gene: NA
CDR3nt: TGTGCCAGCAGGCAGGGGGCGGGAGCCTACGAGCAGTACTTC
CDR3aa: CASRQGAGAYEQYF

v_gene: TRBV7-9
j_gene: TRBJ2-2
abundance: NA
d_gene: TRBD2
CDR3nt: TGTGCCAGCAGCGCCCCCAGGACTAGTTCCGGGGAGCTGTTTTTT
CDR3aa: CASSAPRTSSGELFF

v_gene: TRBV27
j_gene: TRBJ2-1
abundance: NA
d_gene: NA
CDR3nt: TGTGCCAGCAGCAGAGTTGCGAGTTTCGGGTACAATGAGCAGTTCTTC
CDR3aa: CASSRVASFGYNEQFF

v_gene: TRBV2
j_gene: TRBJ1-1
abundance: NA
d_gene: TRBD1
CDR3nt: TGTGCCAGCAGTGACAGGGGGGTAATGAACACTGAAGCTTTCTTT
CDR3aa: CASSDRGVMNTEAFF

v_gene: TRBV28
j_gene: TRBJ1-1
abundance: NA
d_gene: NA
CDR3nt: TGTGCCAGCAGTTTCCCGGGGGACCGGAACACTGAAGCTTTCTTT
CDR3aa: CASSFPGDRNTEAFF

v_gene: TRBV5-6
j_gene: TRBJ1-2
abundance: NA
d_gene: NA
CDR3nt: TGTGCCAGCAGCTTTCCTTCTGGGGGGAAAGACTATGGCTACACCTTC
CDR3aa: CASSFPSGGKDYGYTF

v_gene: TRBV9
j_gene: TRBJ1-2
abundance: NA
d_gene: NA
CDR3nt: TGTGCCAGCAGCGCCCTGGGGGGCTACACCTTC
CDR3aa: CASSALGGYTF

v_gene: TRBV19
j_gene: TRBJ2-5
abundance: NA
d_gene: NA
CDR3nt: TGTGCCAGTAGCGTCGGGTGGGCTACACAAGAGACCCAGTACTTC
CDR3aa: CASSVGWATQETQYF

v_gene: TRBV11-2
j_gene: TRBJ1-1
abundance: NA
d_gene: NA
CDR3nt: TGTGCCAGCAGCCCAAGTATTGGAGCTTTCTTT
CDR3aa: CASSPSIGAFF

v_gene: TRBV10-3
j_gene: TRBJ2-7
abundance: NA
d_gene: NA
CDR3nt: TGTGCCATCAGTGACGCACGGGAGTCAGGGGAGCAGTACTTC
CDR3aa: CAISDARESGEQYF

v_gene: TRBV5-1
j_gene: TRBJ1-5
abundance: NA
d_gene: TRBD1
CDR3nt: TGCGCCAGCAGCTCCACAGGGGGGCAGCCCCAGCATTTT
CDR3aa: CASSSTGGQPQHF

v_gene: TRBV9
j_gene: TRBJ1-1
abundance: NA
d_gene: NA
CDR3nt: TGTGCCAGCAGCGTAGTAGCGGGCGCGGATGAAGCTTTCTTT
CDR3aa: CASSVVAGADEAFF

v_gene: TRBV7-3
j_gene: TRBJ1-2
abundance: NA
d_gene: TRBD1
CDR3nt: TGTGCCAGCAGCTTAAGTGGACAGGGGCCATATGTCTACACCTTC
CDR3aa: CASSLSGQGPYVYTF

v_gene: TRBV7-9
j_gene: TRBJ1-2
abundance: NA
d_gene: TRBD1
CDR3nt: TGTGCCAGCAGCAACGGGAGGACAGGGACCTATGGCTACACCTTC
CDR3aa: CASSNGRTGTYGYTF

v_gene: TRBV27
j_gene: TRBJ2-7
abundance: NA
d_gene: TRBD2
CDR3nt: TGTGCCAGCAGCCCCGCCGGGGGGGCTGGCTACGAGCAGTACTTC
CDR3aa: CASSPAGGAGYEQYF

v_gene: TRBV9
j_gene: TRBJ2-5
abundance: NA
d_gene: TRBD1
CDR3nt: TGTGCCAGCAGCGTACGACAGGGCGGCGAGACCCAGTACTTC
CDR3aa: CASSVRQGGETQYF

v_gene: TRBV5-6
j_gene: TRBJ1-2
abundance: NA
d_gene: NA
CDR3nt: TGTGCCAGCAGCTCCGACCCTATATCCCCGCGGTATGGCTACACCTTC
CDR3aa: CASSSDPISPRYGYTF

v_gene: TRBV10-3
j_gene: TRBJ1-1
abundance: once
d_gene: NA
CDR3nt: TGTGCCATCAGTGAGTCCTGGGACCAGAGTTTGAACACTGAAGCTTTCTTT
CDR3aa: CAISESWDQSLNTEAFF

v_gene: TRBV9
j_gene: TRBJ2-1
abundance: once
d_gene: NA
CDR3nt: TGTGCCAGCAGCGCCCCACTGTACAATGAGCAGTTCTTC
CDR3aa: CASSAPLYNEQFF

v_gene: TRBV19
j_gene: TRBJ2-5
abundance: NA
d_gene: NA
CDR3nt: TGTGCCAGTAGTATAGCCGCCCGAGCTGGAGAGACCCAGTACTTC
CDR3aa: CASSIAARAGETQYF